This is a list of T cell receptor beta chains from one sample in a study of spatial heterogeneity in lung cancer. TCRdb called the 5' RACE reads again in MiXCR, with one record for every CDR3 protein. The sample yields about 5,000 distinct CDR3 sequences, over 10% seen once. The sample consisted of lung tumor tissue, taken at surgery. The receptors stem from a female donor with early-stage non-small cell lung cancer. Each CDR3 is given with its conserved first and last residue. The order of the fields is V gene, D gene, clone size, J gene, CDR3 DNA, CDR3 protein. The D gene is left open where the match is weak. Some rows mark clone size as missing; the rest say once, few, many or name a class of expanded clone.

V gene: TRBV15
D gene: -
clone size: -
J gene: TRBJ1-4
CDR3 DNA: TGTGCCACCAGCAGAGAAAGGACGGCGAATGAAAAACTGTTTTTT
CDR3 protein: CATSRERTANEKLFF

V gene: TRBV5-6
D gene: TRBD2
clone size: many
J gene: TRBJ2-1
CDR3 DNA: TGTGCCAGCAGCCGGGGAGCGGGGAATGAGCAGTTCTTC
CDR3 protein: CASSRGAGNEQFF

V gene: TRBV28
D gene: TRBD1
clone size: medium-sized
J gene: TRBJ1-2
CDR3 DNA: TGTGCCAGCAGCACCGGGACAGCCCACTATGGCTACACCTTC
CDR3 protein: CASSTGTAHYGYTF

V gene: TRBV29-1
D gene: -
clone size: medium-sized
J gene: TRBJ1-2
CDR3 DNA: TGCAGCGTTGACTTCCGAGGCCCGGGATTAAATGGGGGTGGCTACACCTTC
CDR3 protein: CSVDFRGPGLNGGGYTF

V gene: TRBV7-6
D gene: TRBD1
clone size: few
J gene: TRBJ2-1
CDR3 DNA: TGTGCCAGCAGCCCGGGGACAGGCAATGAGCAGTTCTTC
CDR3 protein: CASSPGTGNEQFF

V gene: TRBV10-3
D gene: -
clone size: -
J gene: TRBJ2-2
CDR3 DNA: TGTGCCAGTAGGAGCACCGGGGAGCTGTTTTTT
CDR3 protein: CASRSTGELFF

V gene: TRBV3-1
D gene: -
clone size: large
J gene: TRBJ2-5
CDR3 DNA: TGTGCCAGCAGCCGGGCGAGGCAAGAGACCCAGTACTTC
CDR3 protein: CASSRARQETQYF

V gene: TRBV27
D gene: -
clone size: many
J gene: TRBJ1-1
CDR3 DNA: TGTGCCAGCAGTTTAATCCCCGGACAGGAAGCTTTCTTT
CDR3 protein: CASSLIPGQEAFF

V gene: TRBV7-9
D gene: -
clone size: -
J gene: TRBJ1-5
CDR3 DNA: TGTGCCAGCAGTTTCCGGGACACCAATCAGCCCCAGCATTTT
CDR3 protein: CASSFRDTNQPQHF

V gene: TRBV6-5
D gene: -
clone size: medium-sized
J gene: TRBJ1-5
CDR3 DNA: TGTGCCAGTAGCGTATGGGGGCCCGGCCCCAGCCAGCCCCAGCATTTT
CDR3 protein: CASSVWGPGPSQPQHF

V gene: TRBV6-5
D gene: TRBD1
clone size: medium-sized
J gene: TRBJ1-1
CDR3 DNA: TGTGCCAGCAGTCACAGGGGGCAAGGTGCGTCAACTGAAGCTTTCTTT
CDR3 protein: CASSHRGQGASTEAFF